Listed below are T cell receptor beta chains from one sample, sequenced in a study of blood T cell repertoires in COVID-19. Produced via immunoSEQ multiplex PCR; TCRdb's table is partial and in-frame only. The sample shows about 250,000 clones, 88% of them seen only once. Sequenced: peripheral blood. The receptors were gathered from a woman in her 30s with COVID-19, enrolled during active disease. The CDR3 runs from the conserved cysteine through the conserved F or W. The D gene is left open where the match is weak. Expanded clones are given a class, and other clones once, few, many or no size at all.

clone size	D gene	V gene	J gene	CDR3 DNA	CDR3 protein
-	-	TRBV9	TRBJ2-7	TGTGCCAGCAGCGTAGCCGCTGGTTCGAGAAACGAGCAGTACTTC	CASSVAAGSRNEQYF
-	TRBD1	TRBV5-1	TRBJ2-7	TGCGCCAGCAGCTTCGGGCAGGGGGTCTACGAGCAGTACTTC	CASSFGQGVYEQYF
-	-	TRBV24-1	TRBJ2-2	TGTGCCACCAGTGACCATTTCGCAGGTACCGGGGAGCTGTTTTTT	CATSDHFAGTGELFF
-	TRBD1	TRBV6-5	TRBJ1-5	TGTGCCAGCAGTCGCAGACAGGGAGAGCAGCCCCAGCATTTT	CASSRRQGEQPQHF
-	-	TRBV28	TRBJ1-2	TGTGCCAGCAGTTTCTTCGACAGGCGCTATGGCTACACCTTC	CASSFFDRRYGYTF
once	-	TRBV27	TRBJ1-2	TGTGCCAGCAGCTTCTATATTGCGGGCGCTAACTATGGCTACACCTTC	CASSFYIAGANYGYTF
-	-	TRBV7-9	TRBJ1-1	TGTGCCAGCAGCTTAGCGCTGCGGGGGCCAGGAGAGAACACTGAAGCTTTCTTT	CASSLALRGPGENTEAFF
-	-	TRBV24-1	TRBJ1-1	TGTGCCACCAGAGATACAGGGTTGAACACTGAAGCTTTCTTT	CATRDTGLNTEAFF
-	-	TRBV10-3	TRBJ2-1	TGTGCCATCAGTGATTTGGGCACCTACAATGAGCAGTTCTTC	CAISDLGTYNEQFF
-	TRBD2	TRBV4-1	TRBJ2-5	TGCGCCAGCAGCCTTTCTAGCGGGAGGGCCCGAGAGACCCAGTACTTC	CASSLSSGRARETQYF
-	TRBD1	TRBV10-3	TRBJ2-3	TGTGCCATCAGTGGACAGGGGGGCACAGATACGCAGTATTTT	CAISGQGGTDTQYF
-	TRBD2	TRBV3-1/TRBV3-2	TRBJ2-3	TGTGCCAGCAGCCAGGCCGGGACTAGTCCGTCAGATACGCAGTATTTT	CASSQAGTSPSDTQYF
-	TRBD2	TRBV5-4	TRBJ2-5	TGTGCCAGCACCCAGGTAGAGCGGGGGCGGGGAGAGACCCAGTACTTC	CASTQVERGRGETQYF
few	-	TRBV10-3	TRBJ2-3	TGTGCCATCACCACCTCTCCGGCGGGGGCCACAGATACGCAGTATTTT	CAITTSPAGATDTQYF
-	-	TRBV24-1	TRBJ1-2	TGTGCCACCAGTGATTTGACTGTGGATGGCTACACCTTC	CATSDLTVDGYTF
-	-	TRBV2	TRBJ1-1	TGTGCCAGCAGCGACAGGAGTTGGAACACTGAAGCTTTCTTT	CASSDRSWNTEAFF
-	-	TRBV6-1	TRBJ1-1	TGTGCCAGCAGTGAACTGTGGAACACTGAAGCTTTCTTT	CASSELWNTEAFF
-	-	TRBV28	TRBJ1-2	TGTGCCAGCAGTTTGGCAGGGAATGGCTACACCTTC	CASSLAGNGYTF
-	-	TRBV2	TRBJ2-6	TGTGCGGTTAAGGGGGGGAGCTCTGGGGCCAACGTCCTGACTTTC	CAVKGGSSGANVLTF
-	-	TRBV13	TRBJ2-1	TGTGCCAGCAGCGGAGACGGTCTCTCCTACAATGAGCAGTTCTTC	CASSGDGLSYNEQFF
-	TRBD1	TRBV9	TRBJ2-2	TGTGCCAGCAGCGCCTTTGGGACAGGGGGCGCGGGCGGGGAGCTGTTTTTT	CASSAFGTGGAGGELFF
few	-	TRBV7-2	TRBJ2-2	TGTGCCAGCAGCTTACGTACAAACACCGGGGAGCTGTTTTTT	CASSLRTNTGELFF
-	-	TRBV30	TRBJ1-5	TGTGCCTGGAGTCCGGGGAATCAGCCCCAGCATTTT	CAWSPGNQPQHF
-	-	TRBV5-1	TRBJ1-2	TGCGCCAGCAGCTTGGGATCCCCCAGTGGGGGGGATGGCTACACCTTC	CASSLGSPSGGDGYTF
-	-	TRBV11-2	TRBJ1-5	TGTGCCAGCAGCCAGGGAAGCAATCAGCCCCAGCATTTT	CASSQGSNQPQHF
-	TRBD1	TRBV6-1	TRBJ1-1	TGTGCCAGCAGTGAGGGGTGGACAGGGAGCACTGAAGCTTTCTTT	CASSEGWTGSTEAFF
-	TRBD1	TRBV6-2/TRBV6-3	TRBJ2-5	TGTGCCAGCAGTTACTCGACCGGGACAGCGCAAGAGACCCAGTACTTC	CASSYSTGTAQETQYF
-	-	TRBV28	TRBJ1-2	TGTGCCACCAACTTTGGGGGGAACTATGGCTACACCTTC	CATNFGGNYGYTF
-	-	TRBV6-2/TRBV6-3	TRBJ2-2	TGTGCCAGCAGTTCCGGACTTGTTACCGGGGAGCTGTTTTTT	CASSSGLVTGELFF
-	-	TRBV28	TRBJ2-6	TGTGCCAGCTACTCTGGGGCCAACGTCCTGACTTTC	CASYSGANVLTF
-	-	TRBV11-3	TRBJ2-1	TGTGCCAGCAGCCCCCGTAGTTACAATGAGCAGTTCTTC	CASSPRSYNEQFF
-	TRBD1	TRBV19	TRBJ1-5	TGTGCCAGTACTGAGACAGGGGGCGGCAATCAGCCCCAGCATTTT	CASTETGGGNQPQHF
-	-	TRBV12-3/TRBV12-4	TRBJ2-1	TGTGCCAGCAGGGACAGACTCAATGAGCAGTTCTTC	CASRDRLNEQFF
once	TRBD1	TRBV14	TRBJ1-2	TGTGCCAGCAGCCAAATCGCGGGACAGCAGAACTATGGCTACACCTTC	CASSQIAGQQNYGYTF
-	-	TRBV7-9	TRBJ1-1	TGTGCCAGCAGCTCAGTCGGGTCCACTGAAGCTTTCTTT	CASSSVGSTEAFF
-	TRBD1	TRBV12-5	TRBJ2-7	TGTGCTAGTGGTTTGGCCATAGGGGGCCTCCTAAAAAGCTCCTACGAGCAGTACTTC	CASGLAIGGLLKSSYEQYF
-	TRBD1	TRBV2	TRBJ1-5	TGTGCCAGCAGACCGACAGGGGGTGGCCACTATCAGCCCCAGCATTTT	CASRPTGGGHYQPQHF
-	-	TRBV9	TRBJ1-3	TGTGCCAGCAGCGTCGAGACAGGAACGGCTGGAAACACCATATATTTT	CASSVETGTAGNTIYF
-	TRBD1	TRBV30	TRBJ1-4	TGTGCCTGGAACCCCGTGGCGGACAGGGCCGAAAAACTGTTTTTT	CAWNPVADRAEKLFF
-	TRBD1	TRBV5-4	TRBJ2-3	TGTGCCAGCAGCTCGGGACAGGGAACAGATACGCAGTATTTT	CASSSGQGTDTQYF
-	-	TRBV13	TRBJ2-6	TGTGCCAGCAGCACGGGAGCCGGGGCCAACGTCCTGACTTTC	CASSTGAGANVLTF
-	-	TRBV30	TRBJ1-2	TGTGCCTGGAGTGGAGGGCACAGTGATACCCTCGTCTATGGCTACACCTTC	CAWSGGHSDTLVYGYTF